These T cell receptor beta chains were read from a single sample in a study of response to subunit inactivated influenza vaccine. TCRdb recomputed calls from the RT-PCR reads with MiXCR, one row per CDR3 protein. The data hold around 480,000 distinct CDR3 sequences, with 16% observed a single time. This specimen was CD4+ T cells sorted from PBMCs, taken less than 30 months after vaccination. The receptors were gathered from a man between 50 and 70 years old who received an inactivated influenza vaccine. CDR3s include the opening cysteine and the closing phenylalanine or tryptophan. D genes are given only for firm matches.

v_gene,d_gene,CDR3aa
TRBV29-1,NA,CSVGGLSYEQYF
TRBV7-2,TRBD2,CASSPGGMNTEELFF
TRBV28,TRBD2,CASSPGTMLYEQYF
TRBV7-6,NA,CASSSEPRVAEKLFF
TRBV28,TRBD1,CASSILTGSGETQYF
TRBV28,NA,CASSPPTQRSEQFF
TRBV5-5,TRBD2,CASTNQGLAGNEQFF
TRBV7-2,NA,CASNRGAGGEQFF
TRBV20-1,NA,CSASGAPGDGTQYF
TRBV28,NA,CASLQGRFYEQYF
TRBV24-1,NA,CATSSGVSNTGELFF
TRBV4-3,NA,CASSQDVMGQASGNTIYF
TRBV4-3,NA,CASSQGVLERGYGYTF